This TCR beta chain was identified during a study of T cell responses to AZD1222 COVID-19 vaccine. Study-wide results and limits: Sampling that yielded the repertoires occurred only after the peak T cell response. Clonal diversity was possibly underestimated, and the donors were mostly white British, with more females. A reported finding is that nearly half of spike-specific TCRs target unmutated variant regions. Baseline serology detected seropositivity in only a handful of AZD1222 recipients.

Germline CDR1 SGHAT, CDR2 FQNNGV. This CDR3 contains 15 residues. The germline V and J ends were trimmed by 3 bases and 0 bases, with 10 bases remaining between them. Profiling relied on immunoSEQ multiplex PCR, and the TCRdb table lists in-frame clones only, not all of them. The table shows around 170,000 clones, with 75% to 95% occurring only once. Regarding this clone: Its matching antigen is unknown.

Material: peripheral blood, obtained on day 0 of AZD1222 vaccination. The chain couples TRBV11-2 to TRBJ2-3; D gene uncertain. The receptor comes from an adult in good health. CDR3 sequence reads: CASSLGQASTDTQYF. The DNA of the CDR3 is TGTGCCAGCAGCTTGGGCCAGGCAAGCACAGATACGCAGTATTTT.